The sequence of this T cell receptor (beta chain) was determined in a study of breast tumors, draining lymph nodes, adjacent tissues. Whole-study findings and limits: Data fit most tumor T cells coming from lymph node, expanding in tumor. Tumor TCR diversity was below lymph nodes but above nontumor tissue. Data only fit, rather than demonstrated, lymph node origin of most tumor T cells. Tumor and nontumor repertoires were significantly more similar in luminal-like than in basal-like breast cancer.

Trimming took off 1 base at V and 3 bases at J, with 9 bases between the two ends. CDR1 is LNHNV and CDR2 is YYDKDF in the germline V gene (reference sequence). This CDR3 is built from 15 residues. TCRdb processed the multiplex PCR reads anew with MiXCR; each CDR3 protein has one entry. The top ten clones hold about 2.2% of a sample with roughly 80,000 distinct CDR3 sequences, about 21% of them seen once. The lymph nodes were axillary draining lymph nodes from breast cancer patients. This clonotype was found many times. Its specificity is not known. The TCR sequence derives from a female donor with breast cancer. Some clones in this sample may be carry-over from other donors' samples. Sequencing was performed on axillary lymph node tissue. The genes are TRBV15 and TRBJ1-4; D is unresolved. The CDR3 spells CATSRGRGPNEKLFF. The DNA of the CDR3 is TGTGCCACCAGCAGAGGGAGAGGGCCTAATGAAAAACTGTTTTTT.